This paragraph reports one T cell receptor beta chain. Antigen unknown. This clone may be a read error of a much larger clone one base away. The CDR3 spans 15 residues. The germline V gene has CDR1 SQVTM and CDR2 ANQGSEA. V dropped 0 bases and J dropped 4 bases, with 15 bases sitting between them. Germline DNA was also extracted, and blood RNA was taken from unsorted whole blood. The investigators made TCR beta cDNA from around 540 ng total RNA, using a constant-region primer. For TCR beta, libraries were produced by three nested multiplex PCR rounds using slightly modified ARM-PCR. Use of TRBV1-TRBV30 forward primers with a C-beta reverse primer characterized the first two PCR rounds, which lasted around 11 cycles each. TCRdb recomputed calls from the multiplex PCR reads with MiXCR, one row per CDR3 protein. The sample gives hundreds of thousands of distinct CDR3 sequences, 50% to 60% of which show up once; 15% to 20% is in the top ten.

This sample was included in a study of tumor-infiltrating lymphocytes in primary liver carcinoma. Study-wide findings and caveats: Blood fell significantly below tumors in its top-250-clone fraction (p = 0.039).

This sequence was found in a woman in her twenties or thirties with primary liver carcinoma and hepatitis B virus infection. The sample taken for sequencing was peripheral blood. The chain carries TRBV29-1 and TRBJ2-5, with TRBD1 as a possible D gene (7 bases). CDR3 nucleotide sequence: TGCAGCGTTGAAGATCCAGGGGGGCCCAGAGAGACCCAGTACTTC. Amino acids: CSVEDPGGPRETQYF.